These 2 T cell receptor beta chains share one sample of origin, sequenced in a study of T cell responses to AZD1222 COVID-19 vaccine. Method: immunoSEQ multiplex PCR; TCRdb's copy keeps in-frame clones and lacks some. The table shows more than 150,000 clones, with 94% occurring only once. Sequences were derived from peripheral blood, sampled 28 days after the second AZD1222 dose. All receptors derive from an adult who received the AZD1222 COVID-19 vaccine.

The V and J genes are TRBV5-1 and TRBJ1-3, with a possible D match to TRBD1 (5 bases). Per germline, CDR1 SGHRS and CDR2 YFSETQ. The ends were cut back, 6 bases at V and 0 bases at J, with 10 bases in the middle. This CDR3 region has 14 residues. The CDR3 DNA follows: TGCGCCAGCAAGGGGACTTCCTCTGGAAACACCATATATTTT. It translates to CASKGTSSGNTIYF. The entire variable domain, with the rest obtained from reference TRBV5-1 and TRBJ1-3, is as follows: KAGVTQTPRYLIKTRGQQVTLSCSPISGHRSVSWYQQTPGQGLQFLFEYFSETQRNKGNFPGRFSGRQFSNSRSEMNVSTLELGDSALYLCASKGTSSGNTIYFGEGSWLTVV.

The J gene is TRBJ2-7, the V gene TRBV13; the D call may be TRBD1 or TRBD2 (5 bases each). CDR3 length: 14 residues. Germline V lookup: CDR1 PRHDT, CDR2 FYEKMQ (reference sequence). Trimming removed 5 bases at V and 3 bases at J, with 14 bases between. DNA for the CDR3: TGTGCCAGCAGCCCCGGGACGTATATCTACGAGCAGTACTTC. Translating gives CASSPGTYIYEQYF.